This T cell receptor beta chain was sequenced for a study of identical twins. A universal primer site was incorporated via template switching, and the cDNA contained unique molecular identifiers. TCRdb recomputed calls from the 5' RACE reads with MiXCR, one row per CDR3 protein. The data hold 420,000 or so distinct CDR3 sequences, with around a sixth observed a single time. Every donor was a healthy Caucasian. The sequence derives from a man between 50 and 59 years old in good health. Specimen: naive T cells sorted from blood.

The DNA for the CDR3 is TGTGCCAGCTCACCCATAACGGGACAGGGCGGGATTAGAACTGAAGCTTTCTTT. This translates into CASSPITGQGGIRTEAFF. V is TRBV18 and J is TRBJ1-1; 9 bases line up with TRBD1. V lost 3 bases to trimming and J lost 5 bases; unmatched junction nucleotides: 16. The germline V gene has CDR1 KGHSH and CDR2 LQKENI. The CDR3 totals 18 residues.